The next 26 T cell receptor beta chains were all read from a single sample in a study of identical twins. TCRdb called the 5' RACE reads again in MiXCR, with one record for every CDR3 protein. The sample holds about 240,000 distinct CDR3 sequences, roughly 10% seen once. The sequenced material came from memory T cells sorted from blood. These receptors all come from a man aged 50-60 years in good health.

This clonotype was observed a few times. The V and J genes are TRBV28 and TRBJ2-7; 7 bases are shared with TRBD1. The V gene end was trimmed by 6 bases and the J gene end by 0 bases; junction bases not matched to a gene: 5. CDR1 is MDHEN, CDR2 SYDVKM, per germline. The CDR3 spans 14 residues. The CDR3 reads CASRQQGSSYEQYF. The CDR3 DNA follows: TGTGCCAGCAGACAACAGGGGAGCTCCTACGAGCAGTACTTC.

This clonotype came up many times. The chain couples TRBV5-1 to TRBJ2-3; the match to TRBD1 covers 9 bases. V lost 3 bases, J lost 0 bases, and 2 bases stayed unmatched. The CDR3 extends over 15 amino acids. The germline gives CDR1 SGHRS, CDR2 YFSETQ. DNA of the CDR3: TGCGCCAGCAGCTACGGGACAGGGAGCACAGATACGCAGTATTTT. Its protein is CASSYGTGSTDTQYF.

V usage is TRBV4-1 and J usage is TRBJ1-4; TRBD1 agrees at 9 bases. J lost 11 bases, V lost 2 bases, and 9 bases had no gene match. This CDR3 comprises 15 residues. Germline lookup yields CDR1 MGHRA and CDR2 YSYEKL. The CDR3 coding sequence is TGCGCCAGCAGCCAACCGGGACAGGGCCTTGCCAAACTGTTTTTT. Amino acids: CASSQPGQGLAKLFF.

This clonotype came up many times. The chain recombines TRBV15 with TRBJ1-1, with a tentative D call TRBD1 (6 bases). CDR1 and CDR2 from the germline V gene are LNHNV and YYDKDF (reference sequence). This CDR3 comprises 15 residues. With 0 bases removed from V and 9 bases from J, the gap between germline ends came to 17 bases. For the CDR3, the DNA is TGTGCCACCAGCAGAGATCTAATTAAGACAGGACAAGCTTTCTTT. Amino acid sequence: CATSRDLIKTGQAFF.

This clonotype was seen more than once but under ten times. The chain recombines TRBV4-1 with TRBJ2-5, with 7 bases identical to TRBD2. The CDR3 runs to 14 residues. The V segment lost 3 bases and the J segment 6 bases; nucleotides outside the gene matches: 7. The V gene's germline CDR1 is MGHRA and CDR2 YSYEKL. CDR3: CASSHPGGGKTQYF. CDR3 nucleotide sequence: TGCGCCAGCAGCCACCCGGGCGGGGGAAAGACCCAGTACTTC.

On this clonotype itself: Given a much more abundant clone one base away, this may be a read error. The chain employs TRBV6-5 and TRBJ2-2; the D call may be TRBD1 or TRBD2 (5 bases each). Germline V gives CDR1 MNHEY, CDR2 SVGAGI. Deletions cut 1 base from V and 2 bases from J, with 8 bases between. The CDR3 consists of 15 residues. The CDR3 DNA follows: TGTGCCAGCAGTTACTGGGACCCAAACACCGGGGAGCTGTTTTTT. It translates to CASSYWDPNTGELFF.

This sequence joins TRBV9 and TRBJ1-1; unclear D gene. The CDR3 sequence is 13 residues long. V dropped 0 bases and J dropped 9 bases, with 12 bases sitting between them. Per the germline V gene, CDR1 is SGDLS and CDR2 is YYNGEE. The CDR3 reads CASSVAPDRQAFF. The CDR3 DNA follows: TGTGCCAGCAGCGTAGCGCCGGACCGGCAAGCTTTCTTT.

This clonotype occurred a few times. This chain links TRBV5-1 with TRBJ1-1; D call uncertain. Trimming took off 2 bases at V and 3 bases at J, with 8 bases between the two ends. The CDR3 has 13 amino acids. Per the germline V gene, CDR1 is SGHRS and CDR2 is YFSETQ. This CDR3 reads CASSFGLDTEAFF. CDR3 DNA: TGCGCCAGCAGCTTTGGACTAGACACTGAAGCTTTCTTT.

This clonotype was picked up a small number of times. The V gene is TRBV4-3, the J gene TRBJ2-7; TRBD2 matches 7 bases. CDR1 is LGHNA, CDR2 YSLEER, per germline. V gave up 7 bases and J gave up 2 bases; unmatched junction bases: 8. The CDR3 has 14 amino acids. The CDR3 sequence: CASIPGLSPYEQYF. CDR3 sequence (DNA): TGCGCCAGCATACCGGGACTAAGCCCCTACGAGCAGTACTTC.

This chain links TRBV11-2 with TRBJ2-7; D is possibly TRBD1 (5 bases). V lost 1 base and J lost 5, with 21 bases in between. CDR3 length: 17 amino acids. CDR1 is SGHAT, CDR2 FQNNGV, per germline. The CDR3 DNA follows: TGTGCCAGCAGCTTAGTACCAGGGCGCGCACGAGTCGACGAGCAGTACTTC. It yields the protein CASSLVPGRARVDEQYF.

This clonotype turned up a few times. The chain recombines TRBV20-1 with TRBJ1-3, with TRBD1 as a possible D gene (5 bases). V gave up 3 bases and J gave up 5 bases, with 20 bases separating them. Germline V gene sequence: CDR1 DFQATT, CDR2 SNEGSKA (reference sequence). This CDR3 is built from 16 residues. The DNA for the CDR3 is TGCAGTGCTAGCCCACTCCAGGGTTTTGATCGAAACACCATATATTTT. Translated: CSASPLQGFDRNTIYF.

The gene calls are TRBV5-5 and TRBJ2-7; D is perhaps TRBD1 or TRBD2 (6 bases each). The CDR3 sequence is 15 residues long. Deletions cut 1 base from V and 2 bases from J, with 13 bases between. From germline, CDR1 is SGHKS and CDR2 YYEKEE (reference sequence). CDR3 nucleotide sequence: TGTGCCAGCAGCTTGATAATGGGGGGCACCTACGAGCAGTACTTC. Translating gives CASSLIMGGTYEQYF.

The genes are TRBV9 and TRBJ1-1, with 9 nucleotides matching TRBD1. Germline CDR1 reads SGDLS; CDR2 reads YYNGEE. CDR3 length equals 14 residues. J lost 4 bases, V lost 2 bases, and 3 bases had no gene match. The CDR3 protein is CASSVLDRGTEAFF. The DNA for the CDR3 is TGTGCCAGCAGCGTCCTGGACAGGGGCACTGAAGCTTTCTTT.

The chain uses TRBV3-1 and TRBJ1-5; no clear D gene. The CDR3 spans 13 residues. Per germline, CDR1 LGHDT and CDR2 YNNKEL (reference sequence). V lost 4 bases to trimming and J lost 1 base, with 5 bases between them. In DNA form, the CDR3 reads TGTGCCAGCAGCCGGGTGAGCAATCAGCCCCAGCATTTT. This translates into CASSRVSNQPQHF.

This clonotype has ten or more counts. This chain joins TRBV5-5 and TRBJ2-7; no reliable D call. V lost 0 bases and J lost 4, with 11 bases in between. Per germline, CDR1 SGHKS and CDR2 YYEKEE (reference sequence). This CDR3 is built from 14 residues. CDR3 DNA: TGTGCCAGCAGCTTGGGGCCAATTGCGTACGAGCAGTACTTC. Amino acid sequence: CASSLGPIAYEQYF. Complete variable domain (other parts from reference TRBV5-5 and TRBJ2-7): DAGVTQSPTHLIKTRGQQVTLRCSPISGHKSVSWYQQVLGQGPQFIFQYYEKEERGRGNFPDRFSARQFPNYSSELNVNALLLGDSALYLCASSLGPIAYEQYFGPGTRLTVT.

This clonotype showed up just a few times. The V gene is TRBV2, the J gene TRBJ1-5; 11 bases line up with TRBD1. Trimming at V came to 6 bases and at J to 7 bases, leaving 5 bases not matched to a gene. The CDR3 is 14 residues long. Germline assignment: CDR1 SNHLY and CDR2 FYNNEI. The CDR3 DNA reads as TGTGCCAGCAGCACGGGACAGGGGGGGCAGCCCCAGCATTTT. Amino acid sequence: CASSTGQGGQPQHF.

This clonotype was recorded many times. The chain joins TRBV2 to TRBJ2-5, with D perhaps matching TRBD2 (5 bases). Germline loops: CDR1 SNHLY, CDR2 FYNNEI. This CDR3 comprises 14 residues. Trimming took 6 bases from V and 2 from J, leaving 13 bases between them. Written as DNA, the CDR3 is TGTGCCAGCAGGGACTTCGAGTCTCAAGAGACCCAGTACTTC. Encoded protein: CASRDFESQETQYF.

This clonotype was observed at least ten times. The chain combines TRBV6-5 with TRBJ2-3; 9 bases match TRBD1. V lost 0 bases and J lost 5; bases outside the gene matches: 6. CDR3 size: 16 residues. Germline CDR1 reads MNHEY; CDR2 reads SVGAGI. Here the CDR3 reads CASSYSRTGVGDTQYF. Here the CDR3 DNA reads TGTGCCAGCAGTTACTCGCGGACAGGGGTAGGAGATACGCAGTATTTT.

This clonotype was detected ten times or more. The V call is TRBV5-1, the J call TRBJ2-2, with D maybe TRBD2 (6 bases). The CDR3 is made up of 14 amino acids. V was trimmed by 8 bases and J by 5 bases, leaving 16 bases between them. The V gene's germline CDR1 is SGHRS and CDR2 YFSETQ. This CDR3 is CASLPEGRTGELFF. CDR3 nucleotides: TGCGCCAGTCTGCCGGAGGGTCGGACCGGGGAGCTGTTTTTT. The full variable domain, completed using reference TRBV5-1 and TRBJ2-2, is KAGVTQTPRYLIKTRGQQVTLSCSPISGHRSVSWYQQTPGQGLQFLFEYFSETQRNKGNFPGRFSGRQFSNSRSEMNVSTLELGDSALYLCASLPEGRTGELFFGEGSRLTVL.

This clonotype was picked up many times. The J gene is TRBJ2-5, the V gene TRBV6-1; 10 bases line up with TRBD2. Germline V gene data show CDR1 as MNHNS and CDR2 as SASEGT. After removal of 6 bases from V and 5 bases from J, the junction contained 9 bases not matched to a gene. This CDR3 contains 15 residues. CDR3 residues: CASRLRTSGYETQYF. The CDR3 DNA sequence: TGTGCCAGCAGACTTCGGACTAGCGGTTATGAGACCCAGTACTTC.

This clonotype was seen repeatedly, ten times or more. The V call is TRBV10-3, the J call TRBJ1-2; D is unclear. This CDR3 comprises 14 residues. V was cut by 3 bases and J by 3 bases, with 11 bases left in between. Germline V gives CDR1 ENHRY, CDR2 SYGVKD. The CDR3 bases are TGTGCCATCAGTGACTCAAAGGAAGACTATGGCTACACCTTC. It translates to CAISDSKEDYGYTF.

This clonotype was seen repeatedly, ten times or more. This rearrangement joins TRBV12-3 or TRBV12-4 to TRBJ1-5; no reliable D call. The CDR3 totals 13 residues. Trimming took off 6 bases at V and 7 bases at J, with 13 bases between the two ends. The CDR3 DNA reads TGTGCCAGCAGCGAGGGAGTCGGGCAGCCCCAGCATTTT. It translates to CASSEGVGQPQHF.

J is TRBJ2-4 and V is TRBV20-1; perhaps TRBD2 as D (6 bases). Germline loops: CDR1 DFQATT, CDR2 SNEGSKA (reference sequence). The CDR3 is made up of 13 amino acids. Trimming removed 1 base at V and 7 bases at J, with 11 bases between. The CDR3 loop reads CSARGLGGNIQYF. CDR3 DNA: TGCAGTGCTAGAGGACTAGGTGGGAACATTCAGTACTTC.

On this clonotype: A read error is possible here, since a much larger clone lies one base away. The CDR3 here is CSARRVSTGMWGDTQYF. DNA of the CDR3: TGCAGTGCTAGACGAGTGAGCACCGGGATGTGGGGAGATACGCAGTATTTT. This rearrangement joins TRBV20-1 to TRBJ2-3; D might be TRBD2 (5 bases). Germline V lookup: CDR1 DFQATT, CDR2 SNEGSKA (reference sequence). Deletions cut 2 bases from V and 5 bases from J, with 23 bases between. This CDR3 is built from 17 residues.

The chain combines TRBV6-5 with TRBJ2-6; 8 bases agree with TRBD1. In germline, CDR1 is MNHEY, CDR2 SVGAGI. CDR3 size: 17 residues. J gave up 3 bases and V 4 bases, and 8 bases lay outside the gene matches. DNA for the CDR3: TGTGCCAGCAGTTTCCCGACAGGGGAAATTGGGGCCAACGTCCTGACTTTC. It is translated as CASSFPTGEIGANVLTF.

The rearrangement joins TRBV5-5 to TRBJ2-5; 8 bases fit TRBD1. The CDR3 totals 14 residues. V was pared by 7 bases and J by 5 bases, with 10 bases of the junction left unmatched. Germline lookup yields CDR1 SGHKS and CDR2 YYEKEE (reference sequence). This CDR3 is CASQWGRGQETQYF. The CDR3 coding sequence is TGTGCCAGCCAATGGGGCAGGGGGCAGGAGACCCAGTACTTC. The full variable domain, its missing parts supplied by reference TRBV5-5 and TRBJ2-5, is DAGVTQSPTHLIKTRGQQVTLRCSPISGHKSVSWYQQVLGQGPQFIFQYYEKEERGRGNFPDRFSARQFPNYSSELNVNALLLGDSALYLCASQWGRGQETQYFGPGTRLLVL.